A single sample is the source of the 20 T cell receptor beta chains below, sequenced in a study of regulatory T cells in long-lasting Graves disease (TCRdb year 2021). Libraries came from multiplex PCR. TCRdb records Illumina HiSeq 4000 as the sequencer. To build TCR beta libraries, CDR3 regions were amplified by Arm-PCR using iRepertoire HTBI primers. Using fastp at Q25 and MiXCR, TCRdb reprocessed the public reads and kept productive beta chains. Rows matching on CDR3 protein sequence are summarized as one entry with the most common DNA and genes. In all, the sample holds 500,000 or so distinct CDR3 sequences, and 15% to 20% of those were seen once. The top ten constitute approximately 25% of the sample. The time point label, read with the paper, signifies: newly diagnosed GD, antithyroid drugs for less than 3 months. RNA was extracted from PBMCs in TRIzol for both TCR sequencing and RNA sequencing.

This sample also belongs to another study, concerning T cells in Graves' hyperthyroidism and ophthalmopathy.

Sequenced material: peripheral blood mononuclear cells (PBMCs), taken at new diagnosis, from a patient treated with antithyroid drugs. These receptors all come from a woman between 40 and 65 years old with Graves disease. Donor details come from another sample of the same person, matched by shared clones.

This clonotype was picked up many times. The V gene is TRBV28, the J gene TRBJ1-1; D perhaps matches TRBD1 (5 bases). Germline V gives CDR1 MDHEN, CDR2 SYDVKM. The CDR3 consists of 16 residues. V was pared by 7 bases and J by 3 bases, with 21 bases between. The CDR3 DNA sequence: TGTGCCAGCAAGCCCTTCGCGGGGGGGAGGGACACTGAAGCTTTCTTT. Amino acids: CASKPFAGGRDTEAFF.

The CDR3 is CAWRSGTGTQETQYF. CDR3 DNA sequence: TGTGCCTGGAGGTCGGGGACAGGGACCCAAGAGACCCAGTACTTC. The chain employs TRBV30 and TRBJ2-5; 9 bases map to TRBD1. This CDR3 is 15 amino acids long. Germline trimming cut 3 bases from V and 1 base from J; bases unmatched to any gene: 6. Germline V gene data show CDR1 as GTSNPN and CDR2 as SVGIG (reference sequence). Combining the CDR3 with reference TRBV30 and TRBJ2-5 gives the whole variable domain SQTIHQWPATLVQPVGSPLSLECTVEGTSNPNLYWYRQAAGRGLQLLFYSVGIGQISSEVPQNLSASRPQDRQFILSSKKLLLSDSGFYLCAWRSGTGTQETQYFGPGTRLLVL.

This clonotype was detected many times. The chain joins TRBV11-2 to TRBJ1-4; 9 bases align to TRBD1. CDR1 and CDR2 (germline): SGHAT, FQNNGV. V dropped 5 bases and J dropped 7; count of bases not matched to a gene: 8. This CDR3 is built from 15 residues. CDR3 sequence: CASSTTDRGSEKLFF. The CDR3 DNA sequence: TGTGCCAGCAGCACTACCGACAGGGGGAGTGAAAAACTGTTTTTT.

This clonotype has more than one count but fewer than ten. The chain has TRBV6-2 or TRBV6-3 and TRBJ1-1, with a tentative D call TRBD1 (5 bases). V was shortened by 2 bases and J by 0 bases, with 10 bases between the two germline ends. There are 15 residues in the CDR3. Germline V gene sequence: CDR1 MNHEY, CDR2 SVGEGT. This CDR3 reads CASSYTGRLNTEAFF. DNA of the CDR3: TGTGCCAGCAGTTACACAGGACGGTTGAACACTGAAGCTTTCTTT.

The rearrangement links TRBV13 to TRBJ2-7; D is possibly TRBD2 (6 bases). Between the trimmed V and J ends, which lost 3 bases and 2 bases, there was a span of 14 bases. The germline V gene encodes CDR1 PRHDT and CDR2 FYEKMQ (reference sequence). This CDR3 has 15 residues. The CDR3 loop is CASSLAVEGPYEQYF. The CDR3 nucleotides read TGTGCCAGCAGCTTGGCGGTGGAGGGCCCCTACGAGCAGTACTTC.

With regard to this clonotype: This could be a read error, since a much larger clone is one nucleotide away. The V gene is TRBV19, the J gene TRBJ2-1; 11 bases line up with TRBD1. The CDR3 loop spans 16 amino acids. Germline loops: CDR1 LNHDA, CDR2 SQIVND (reference sequence). CDR3 sequence (DNA): TGTGCCAGTAGTTCACTACCGGGACAGGGGGACAATGGGCAGTTCTTC. Its protein product is CASSSLPGQGDNGQFF.

This clonotype was observed many times. The chain joins TRBV7-9 to TRBJ1-4; tentative D call: TRBD1 (5 bases). The CDR3 totals 15 residues. Deletions cut 2 bases from V and 6 bases from J, with 13 bases between. The germline CDR1 and CDR2 sequences are SEHNR and FQNEAQ (reference sequence). The CDR3 loop reads CASSLPATGDEKLFF. DNA of the CDR3: TGTGCCAGCAGCTTACCCGCAACGGGGGATGAAAAACTGTTTTTT.

The J gene is TRBJ1-2, the V gene TRBV3-1, with no clear D. The CDR3 totals 16 residues. Trimming took 0 bases from V and 4 from J, leaving 15 bases between them. Germline CDR1 reads LGHDT; CDR2 reads YNNKEL (reference sequence). CDR3 nucleotides: TGTGCCAGCAGCCAAGAGCTTAAGCTAGGCTTCTATGGCTACACCTTC. Protein sequence: CASSQELKLGFYGYTF.

Note on this clonotype: A read error may be the cause here, since a much bigger clone is one base away. This chain connects TRBV5-1 to TRBJ2-1; 10 bases line up with TRBD1. The CDR3 has 14 amino acids. V shed 0 bases, J shed 7 bases, and the junction held 1 base outside the gene matches. Germline V CDR1 and CDR2: SGHRS, YFSETQ. CDR3 loop: CASSLGGQGNEQFF. The CDR3 DNA is TGCGCCAGCAGCTTGGGGGGACAGGGGAATGAGCAGTTCTTC.

This clonotype was observed many times. CDR3 amino acids: CASSYSEAVQGTEAFF. The CDR3 nucleotides read TGTGCCAGCAGTTACTCAGAAGCGGTACAGGGGACTGAAGCTTTCTTT. The V and J genes are TRBV6-5 and TRBJ1-1; TRBD1 agrees at 7 bases. The germline V gene encodes CDR1 MNHEY and CDR2 SVGAGI. J gave up 5 bases and V 0 bases, and 9 bases lay outside the gene matches. This CDR3 spans 16 amino acids.

There are many counts of this clonotype. The V call is TRBV29-1, the J call TRBJ1-5; TRBD1 matches 9 bases. The CDR3 has 18 residues. The V gene's germline CDR1 is SQVTM and CDR2 ANQGSEA. J lost 0 bases, V lost 5 bases, and 14 bases had no gene match. CDR3: CSVILTGQGTYSNQPQHF. DNA for the CDR3: TGCAGCGTTATACTGACCGGACAGGGGACCTATAGCAATCAGCCCCAGCATTTT.

The chain combines TRBV7-9 with TRBJ1-2, with D perhaps TRBD1 (6 bases). The CDR3 is 14 residues long. CDR1 SEHNR and CDR2 FQNEAQ come from the germline V gene (reference sequence). The V end was cut by 5 bases, the J end by 7 bases, with 17 bases between. The DNA of the CDR3 is TGTGCCAGCAGCCCTGGACAGTTGAGAGCTGGCTACACCTTC. Amino acids: CASSPGQLRAGYTF.

The sample holds many counts of this clonotype. This sequence joins TRBV18 and TRBJ1-4; maybe TRBD1 (5 bases). The CDR3 covers 14 residues. Per the germline V gene, CDR1 is KGHSH and CDR2 is LQKENI. Trimming cost V 8 bases and J 7 bases, with 17 bases left between them. The CDR3 sequence is CASRPGVRSEKLFF. The CDR3 DNA sequence: TGTGCCAGCCGCCCGGGGGTACGGTCTGAAAAACTGTTTTTT. The full variable domain, completed using reference TRBV18 and TRBJ1-4, is NAGVMQNPRHLVRRRGQEARLRCSPMKGHSHVYWYRQLPEEGLKFMVYLQKENIIDESGMPKERFSAEFPKEGPSILRIQQVVRGDSAAYFCASRPGVRSEKLFFGSGTQLSVL.

This clonotype was seen many times. The chain carries TRBV3-1 and TRBJ2-5; perhaps TRBD2 as D (6 bases). Germline CDR1 and CDR2: LGHDT and YNNKEL (reference sequence). The CDR3 is 14 residues long. Deletions cut 0 bases from V and 7 bases from J, with 12 bases between. The CDR3 region has the DNA TGTGCCAGCAGCCAAGATCCCTCGGGGGTGACCCAGTACTTC. Amino acids: CASSQDPSGVTQYF.

This clonotype was counted a few times. The rearrangement links TRBV25-1 to TRBJ1-2; TRBD1 agrees at 7 bases. Germline V gene lookup returns CDR1 MGHDK and CDR2 SYGVNS. V dropped 5 bases and J dropped 2; count of bases not matched to a gene: 5. There are 14 residues in the CDR3. The CDR3 nucleotides read TGTGCCAGCAGTCCGCCGACAGGGAACTATGGCTACACCTTC. It codes for CASSPPTGNYGYTF.

The genes are TRBV10-3 and TRBJ1-2; D possibly corresponds to TRBD1 (6 bases). Trimming took off 5 bases at V and 0 bases at J, with 10 bases between the two ends. Germline V gene sequence: CDR1 ENHRY, CDR2 SYGVKD. CDR3 size: 14 residues. The CDR3 here is CAISYRDTNYGYTF. The CDR3 nucleotides are TGTGCCATCAGTTACCGGGACACTAACTATGGCTACACCTTC.

The sample holds a few counts of this clonotype. V gene TRBV6-9 combines with J gene TRBJ1-2, with D unclear. Trimming removed 3 bases at V and 0 bases at J, with 20 bases between. This CDR3 has 18 residues. In germline, CDR1 is MNHGY, CDR2 SVAAGI. CDR3 residues: CASSYQTIGSQANYGYTF. The CDR3 DNA reads TGTGCCAGCAGTTACCAAACTATTGGATCCCAAGCTAACTATGGCTACACCTTC.

This clonotype was observed many times. The rearrangement links TRBV7-2 to TRBJ2-5; TRBD1 matches at 9 bases. This CDR3 region has 15 residues. Germline V gives CDR1 SGHTA, CDR2 FQGNSA. The V segment lost 1 base and the J segment 2 bases; nucleotides outside the gene matches: 2. CDR3 DNA: TGTGCCAGCAGCTTAGGGGGACAGGGTCAAGAGACCCAGTACTTC. It yields the protein CASSLGGQGQETQYF.

The chain has TRBV3-1 and TRBJ2-2, with D perhaps TRBD2 (6 bases). Trimming stripped 1 base from V and 7 bases from J, with 13 bases between. The CDR3 has 15 residues. Germline CDR1 LGHDT, CDR2 YNNKEL (reference sequence). The CDR3: CASSQVSSEYGELFF. CDR3 sequence (DNA): TGTGCCAGCAGCCAAGTATCTAGCGAATACGGGGAGCTGTTTTTT.

To note about this clonotype: A single base separates this from a much larger clone, so it may be a read error. V gene TRBV28 combines with J gene TRBJ2-4; D not certain. This CDR3 region has 12 residues. The V end was cut by 8 bases, the J end by 0 bases, with 5 bases between. Germline loops: CDR1 MDHEN, CDR2 SYDVKM. The CDR3, as DNA: TGTGCCAGCCCGGTAGCCAAAAACATTCAGTACTTC. Its translation: CASPVAKNIQYF.